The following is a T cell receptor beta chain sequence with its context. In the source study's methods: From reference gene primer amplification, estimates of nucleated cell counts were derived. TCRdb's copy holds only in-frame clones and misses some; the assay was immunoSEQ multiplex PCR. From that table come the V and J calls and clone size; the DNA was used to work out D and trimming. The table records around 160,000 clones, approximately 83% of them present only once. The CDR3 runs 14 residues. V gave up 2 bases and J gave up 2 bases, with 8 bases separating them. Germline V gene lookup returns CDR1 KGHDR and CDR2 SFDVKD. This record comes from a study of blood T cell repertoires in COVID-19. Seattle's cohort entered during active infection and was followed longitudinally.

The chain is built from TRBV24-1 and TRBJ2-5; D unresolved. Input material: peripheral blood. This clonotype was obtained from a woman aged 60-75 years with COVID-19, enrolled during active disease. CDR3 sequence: CATSDSPLQETQYF. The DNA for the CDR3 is TGTGCCACCAGTGATTCCCCTCTACAAGAGACCCAGTACTTC.